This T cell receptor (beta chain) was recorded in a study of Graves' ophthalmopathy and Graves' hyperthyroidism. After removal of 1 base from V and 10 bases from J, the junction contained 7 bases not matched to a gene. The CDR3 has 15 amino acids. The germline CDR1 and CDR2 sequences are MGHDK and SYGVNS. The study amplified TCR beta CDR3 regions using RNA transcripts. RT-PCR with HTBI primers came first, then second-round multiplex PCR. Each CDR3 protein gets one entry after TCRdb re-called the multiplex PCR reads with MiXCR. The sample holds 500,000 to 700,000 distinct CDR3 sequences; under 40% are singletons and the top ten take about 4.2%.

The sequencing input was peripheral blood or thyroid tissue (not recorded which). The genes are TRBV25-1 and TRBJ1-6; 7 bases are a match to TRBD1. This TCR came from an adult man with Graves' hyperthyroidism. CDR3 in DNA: TGTGCCAGCAGTGAATTTAAGGGGGCTGGATCACCCCTCCACTTT. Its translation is CASSEFKGAGSPLHF.